A single TCR beta chain is shown here with its context. The antigen is undetermined. The entry originates in a study of T-cell memory formation after mild COVID-19. The study, taken as a whole, reports: Mostly located in CM and EM were contracting CD4+ clones, with contracting CD8+ clones located in EMRA. A second wave of clones peaked on day 37, and their SARS-CoV-2 specificity went unconfirmed. A subset of responding clones appeared in pre-infection memory, suggesting cross-reactive memory joined.

Looked up from germline, CDR1 is SGHRS and CDR2 is YFSETQ. This CDR3 spans 13 amino acids. The J segment lost 5 bases and the V segment lost 4 bases, leaving 3 bases of the junction unmatched. TCRdb re-called the 5' RACE reads through MiXCR, storing one row per CDR3 protein. The sample consists of a few hundred thousand distinct CDR3 sequences, 25% to 30% of them appearing once. The chain links TRBV5-1 to TRBJ1-5; 7 bases are shared with TRBD1. This receptor was obtained from an adult woman who had mild COVID-19 (a few samples of this study predate the infection). Cell type and time point are not known. Specimen: PBMCs or a T cell subset sorted from them (not recorded which). The CDR3 DNA is TGCGCCAGCAGCCAGGGGGTCGATCAGCCCCAGCATTTT. The encoded protein is CASSQGVDQPQHF.